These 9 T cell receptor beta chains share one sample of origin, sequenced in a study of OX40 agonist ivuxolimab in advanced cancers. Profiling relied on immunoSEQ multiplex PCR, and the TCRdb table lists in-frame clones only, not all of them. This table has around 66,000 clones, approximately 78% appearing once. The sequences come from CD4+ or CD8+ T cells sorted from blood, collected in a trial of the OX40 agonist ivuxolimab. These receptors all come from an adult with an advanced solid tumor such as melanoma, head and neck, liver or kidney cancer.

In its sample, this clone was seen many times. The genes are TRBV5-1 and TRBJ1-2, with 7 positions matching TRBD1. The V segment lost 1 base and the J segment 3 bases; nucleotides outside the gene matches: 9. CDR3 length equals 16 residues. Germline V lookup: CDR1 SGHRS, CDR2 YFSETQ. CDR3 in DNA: TGCGCCAGCAGCTTGTTGAGAGGGGGCGTTGACTATGGCTACACCTTC. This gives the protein CASSLLRGGVDYGYTF.

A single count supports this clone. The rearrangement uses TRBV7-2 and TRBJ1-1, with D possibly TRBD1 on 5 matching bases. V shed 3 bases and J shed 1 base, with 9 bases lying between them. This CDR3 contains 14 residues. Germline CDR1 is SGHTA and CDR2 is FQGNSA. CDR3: CASSFSRENTEAFF. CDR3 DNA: TGTGCCAGCAGCTTCTCCAGGGAGAACACTGAAGCTTTCTTT.

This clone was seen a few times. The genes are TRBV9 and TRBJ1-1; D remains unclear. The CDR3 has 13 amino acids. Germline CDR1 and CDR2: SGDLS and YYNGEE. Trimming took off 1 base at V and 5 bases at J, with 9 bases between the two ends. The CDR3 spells CASSVKGSTEAFF. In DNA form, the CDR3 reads TGTGCCAGCAGCGTAAAAGGTAGTACTGAAGCTTTCTTT.

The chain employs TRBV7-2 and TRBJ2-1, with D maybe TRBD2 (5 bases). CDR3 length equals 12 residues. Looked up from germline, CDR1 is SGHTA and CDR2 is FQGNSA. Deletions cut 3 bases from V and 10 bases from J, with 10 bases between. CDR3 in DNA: TGTGCCAGCAGCTTTGAGGGCGGGGAGCAGTTCTTC. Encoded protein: CASSFEGGEQFF. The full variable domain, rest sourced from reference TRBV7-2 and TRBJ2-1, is GAGVSQSPSNKVTEKGKDVELRCDPISGHTALYWYRQSLGQGLEFLIYFQGNSAPDKSGLPSDRFSAERTGGSVSTLTIQRTQQEDSAVYLCASSFEGGEQFFGPGTRLTVL.

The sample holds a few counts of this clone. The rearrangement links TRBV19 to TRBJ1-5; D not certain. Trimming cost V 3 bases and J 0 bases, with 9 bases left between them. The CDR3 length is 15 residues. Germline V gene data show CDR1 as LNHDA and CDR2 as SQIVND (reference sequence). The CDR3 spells CASSMRGSSNQPQHF. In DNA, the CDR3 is TGTGCCAGTAGTATGCGGGGAAGTAGCAATCAGCCCCAGCATTTT.

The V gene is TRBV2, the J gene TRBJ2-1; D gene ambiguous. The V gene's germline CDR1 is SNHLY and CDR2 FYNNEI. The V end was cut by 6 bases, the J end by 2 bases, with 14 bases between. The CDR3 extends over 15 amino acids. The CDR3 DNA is TGTGCCAGCAGAAGTGGTGGGGATGCCTACAATGAGCAGTTCTTC. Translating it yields CASRSGGDAYNEQFF. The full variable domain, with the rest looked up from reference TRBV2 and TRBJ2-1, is EPEVTQTPSHQVTQMGQEVILRCVPISNHLYFYWYRQILGQKVEFLVSFYNNEISEKSEIFDDQFSVERPDGSNFTLKIRSTKLEDSAMYFCASRSGGDAYNEQFFGPGTRLTVL.

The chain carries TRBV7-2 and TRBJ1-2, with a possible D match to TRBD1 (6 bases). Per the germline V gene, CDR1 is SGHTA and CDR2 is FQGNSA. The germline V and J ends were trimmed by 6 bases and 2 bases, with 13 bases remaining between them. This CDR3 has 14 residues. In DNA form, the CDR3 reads TGTGCCAGCAGTCACGGGGGGGCAAACTATGGCTACACCTTC. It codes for CASSHGGANYGYTF.

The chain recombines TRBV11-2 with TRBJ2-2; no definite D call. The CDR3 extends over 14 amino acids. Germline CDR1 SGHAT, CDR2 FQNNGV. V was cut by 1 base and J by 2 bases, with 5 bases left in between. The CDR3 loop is CASSLVGNTGELFF. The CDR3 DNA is TGTGCCAGCAGCTTAGTAGGCAACACCGGGGAGCTGTTTTTT.

The CDR3 coding sequence is TGCGCCAGCAGCCGATCAGGGACTAGCGGTTCCTACAATGAGCAGTTCTTC. It specifies CASSRSGTSGSYNEQFF. V and J are TRBV4-1 and TRBJ2-1; 11 bases match TRBD2. Looked up from germline, CDR1 is MGHRA and CDR2 is YSYEKL. Losses at the gene ends were 4 bases for V and 1 base for J; bases not matched to a gene: 6. This CDR3 is 17 amino acids long.